This TCR beta chain was documented in a study of human T cells and chemical hapten exposure. General observations from the study: With DPC sensitization, TCRs exceeding 1 in 1000 frequency showed no change. Patch test score showed a positive correlation with PT1 expanded TCR counts.

This clonotype appeared many times. The antigen is not known. The sample's time point: pre-sensitization, week 0. Treatment meaning: therapeutic diphenylcyclopropenone sensitization with weekly scalp DPC. TCRdb redid the calling of the RACE reads with MiXCR, one entry per CDR3 protein. The sample includes 38,000 or so distinct CDR3 sequences, 7.5% to 8% of them seen just once. The sequence came from a woman in her forties or fifties with alopecia areata. Some clones in this sample may be carry-over from other donors' samples. This sample comprised whole blood, obtained in connection with sensitization to the hapten diphenylcyclopropenone (DPC).

The CDR3 DNA reads TGTGCCAGCTCAACGGGGGGTCCCGGGACAGGGGGCCGAGAGACCCAGTACTTC. This translates into CASSTGGPGTGGRETQYF. The chain uses TRBV18 and TRBJ2-5, with 12 bases that match TRBD1. Germline V gene sequence: CDR1 KGHSH, CDR2 LQKENI. J gave up 4 bases and V 5 bases, and 14 bases lay outside the gene matches. This CDR3 comprises 18 residues.